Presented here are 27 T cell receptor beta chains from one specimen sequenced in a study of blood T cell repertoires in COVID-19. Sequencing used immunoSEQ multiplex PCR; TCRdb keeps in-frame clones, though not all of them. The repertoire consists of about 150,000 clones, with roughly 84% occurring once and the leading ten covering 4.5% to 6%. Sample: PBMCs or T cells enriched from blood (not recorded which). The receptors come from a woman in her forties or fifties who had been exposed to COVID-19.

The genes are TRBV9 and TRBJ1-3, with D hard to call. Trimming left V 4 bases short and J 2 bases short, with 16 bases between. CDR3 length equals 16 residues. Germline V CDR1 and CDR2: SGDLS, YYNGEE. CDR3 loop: CASSPLARPTGNTIYF. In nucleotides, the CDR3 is TGTGCCAGCAGCCCCCTAGCCCGACCTACTGGAAACACCATATATTTT.

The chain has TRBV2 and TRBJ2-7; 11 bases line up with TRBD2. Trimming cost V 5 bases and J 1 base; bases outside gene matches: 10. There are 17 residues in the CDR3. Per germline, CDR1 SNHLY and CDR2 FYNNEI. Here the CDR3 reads CASSLMNSGGASYEQYF. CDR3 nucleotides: TGTGCCAGCAGTCTGATGAATAGCGGGGGGGCTTCCTACGAGCAGTACTTC.

DNA for the CDR3: TGTGCCAGCAGCCCGCGAGGGTCTGCCTCCTACGAGCAGTACTTC. It codes for CASSPRGSASYEQYF. The J gene is TRBJ2-7, the V gene TRBV4-2; D is perhaps TRBD2 (5 bases). The V end was cut by 4 bases, the J end by 0 bases, with 13 bases between. Per the germline V gene, CDR1 is LGHNA and CDR2 is YNFKEQ. The CDR3 consists of 15 residues.

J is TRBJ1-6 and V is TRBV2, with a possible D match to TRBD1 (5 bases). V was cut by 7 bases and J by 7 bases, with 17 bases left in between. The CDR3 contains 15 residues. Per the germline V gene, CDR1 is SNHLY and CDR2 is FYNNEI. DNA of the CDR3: TGTGCCAGCATGAGGCAGGGCGTGAGAAATTCACCCCTCCACTTT. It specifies CASMRQGVRNSPLHF. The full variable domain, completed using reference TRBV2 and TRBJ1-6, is EPEVTQTPSHQVTQMGQEVILRCVPISNHLYFYWYRQILGQKVEFLVSFYNNEISEKSEIFDDQFSVERPDGSNFTLKIRSTKLEDSAMYFCASMRQGVRNSPLHFGNGTRLTVT.

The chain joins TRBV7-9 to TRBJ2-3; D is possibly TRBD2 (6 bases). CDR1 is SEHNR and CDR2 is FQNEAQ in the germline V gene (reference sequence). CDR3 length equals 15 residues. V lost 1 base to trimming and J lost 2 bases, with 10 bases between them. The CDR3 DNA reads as TGTGCCAGCAGCTTAGGGACTACCTTCACAGATACGCAGTATTTT. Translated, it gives CASSLGTTFTDTQYF.

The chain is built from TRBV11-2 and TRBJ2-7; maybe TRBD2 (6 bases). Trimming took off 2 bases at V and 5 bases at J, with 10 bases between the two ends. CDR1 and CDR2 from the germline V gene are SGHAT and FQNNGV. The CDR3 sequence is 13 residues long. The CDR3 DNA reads TGTGCCAGCAGCTTAATCGGGAGTAACGAGCAGTACTTC. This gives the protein CASSLIGSNEQYF.

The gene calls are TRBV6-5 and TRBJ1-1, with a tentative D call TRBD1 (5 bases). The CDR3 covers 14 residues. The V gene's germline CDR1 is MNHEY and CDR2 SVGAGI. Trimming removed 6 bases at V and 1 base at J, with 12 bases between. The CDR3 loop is CASRRDFSNTEAFF. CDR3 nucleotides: TGTGCCAGCAGGCGGGACTTCTCGAACACTGAAGCTTTCTTT.

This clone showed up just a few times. The CDR3 bases are TGTGCCAGCAGTTACAACAGGGGGCGGAATTCACCCCTCCACTTT. This translates into CASSYNRGRNSPLHF. J is TRBJ1-6 and V is TRBV11-2; 9 positions match TRBD1. V lost 6 bases and J lost 7; bases outside the gene matches: 7. Germline loops: CDR1 SGHAT, CDR2 FQNNGV. The CDR3 has 15 amino acids.

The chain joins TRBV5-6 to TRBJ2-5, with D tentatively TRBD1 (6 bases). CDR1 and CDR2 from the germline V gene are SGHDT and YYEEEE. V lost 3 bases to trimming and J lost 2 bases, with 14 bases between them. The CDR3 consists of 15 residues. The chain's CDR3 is CASSSHPRGQETQYF. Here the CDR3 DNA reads TGTGCCAGCAGCTCCCACCCTAGGGGGCAAGAGACCCAGTACTTC.

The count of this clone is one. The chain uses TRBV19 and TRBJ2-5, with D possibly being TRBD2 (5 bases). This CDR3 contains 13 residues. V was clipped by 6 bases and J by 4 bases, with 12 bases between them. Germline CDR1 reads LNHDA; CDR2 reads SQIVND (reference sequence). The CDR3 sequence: CASRGLGGETQYF. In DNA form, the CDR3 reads TGTGCCAGTAGGGGCCTCGGAGGAGAGACCCAGTACTTC.

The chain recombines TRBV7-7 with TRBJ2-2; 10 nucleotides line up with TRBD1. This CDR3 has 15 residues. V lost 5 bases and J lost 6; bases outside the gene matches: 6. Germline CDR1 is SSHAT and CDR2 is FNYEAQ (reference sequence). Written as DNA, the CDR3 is TGTGCCAGCAGCACCGACAGGGGGCGAGCCGGGGAGCTGTTTTTT. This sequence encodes CASSTDRGRAGELFF. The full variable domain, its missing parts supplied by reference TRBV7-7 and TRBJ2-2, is GAGVSQSPRYKVTKRGQDVTLRCDPISSHATLYWYQQALGQGPEFLTYFNYEAQPDKSGLPSDRFSAERPEGSISTLTIQRTEQRDSAMYRCASSTDRGRAGELFFGEGSRLTVL.

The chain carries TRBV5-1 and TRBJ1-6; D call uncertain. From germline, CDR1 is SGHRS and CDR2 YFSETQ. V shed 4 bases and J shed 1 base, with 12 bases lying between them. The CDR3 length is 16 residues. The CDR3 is CASSRGGGSYNSPLHF. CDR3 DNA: TGCGCCAGCAGCCGGGGAGGTGGGTCCTATAATTCACCCCTCCACTTT.

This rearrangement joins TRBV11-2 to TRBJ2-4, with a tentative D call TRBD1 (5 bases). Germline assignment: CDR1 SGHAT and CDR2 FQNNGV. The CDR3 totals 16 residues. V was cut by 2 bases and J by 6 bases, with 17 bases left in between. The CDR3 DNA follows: TGTGCCAGCAGCTTAAAGGCTCAGACAGCTTTAAACATTCAGTACTTC. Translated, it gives CASSLKAQTALNIQYF.

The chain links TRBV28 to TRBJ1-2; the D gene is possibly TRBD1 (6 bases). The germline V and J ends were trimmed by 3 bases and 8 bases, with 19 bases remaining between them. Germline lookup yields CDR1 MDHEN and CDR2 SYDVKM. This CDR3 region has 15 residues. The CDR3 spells CASSFIQGSPRGYTF. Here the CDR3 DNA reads TGTGCCAGCAGTTTTATTCAGGGGTCGCCGCGGGGCTACACCTTC.

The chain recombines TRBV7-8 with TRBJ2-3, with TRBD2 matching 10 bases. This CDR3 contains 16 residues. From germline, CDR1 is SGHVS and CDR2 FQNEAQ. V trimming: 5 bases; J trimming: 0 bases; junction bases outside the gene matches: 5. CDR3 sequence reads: CASSPLAGVSTDTQYF. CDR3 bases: TGTGCCAGCAGCCCGCTAGCGGGAGTGAGCACAGATACGCAGTATTTT.

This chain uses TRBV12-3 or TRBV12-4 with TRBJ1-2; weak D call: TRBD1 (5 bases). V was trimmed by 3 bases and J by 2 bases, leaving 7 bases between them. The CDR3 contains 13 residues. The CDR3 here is CASSFDRNYGYTF. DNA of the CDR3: TGTGCCAGCAGTTTCGACAGAAACTATGGCTACACCTTC.

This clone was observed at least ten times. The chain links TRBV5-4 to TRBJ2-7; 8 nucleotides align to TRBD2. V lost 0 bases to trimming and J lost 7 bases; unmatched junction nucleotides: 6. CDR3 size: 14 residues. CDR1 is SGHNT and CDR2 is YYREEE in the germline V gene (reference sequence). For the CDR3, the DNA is TGTGCCAGCAGCTTGGAGACGGGAGGGTCTGAGCAGTACTTC. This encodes CASSLETGGSEQYF.

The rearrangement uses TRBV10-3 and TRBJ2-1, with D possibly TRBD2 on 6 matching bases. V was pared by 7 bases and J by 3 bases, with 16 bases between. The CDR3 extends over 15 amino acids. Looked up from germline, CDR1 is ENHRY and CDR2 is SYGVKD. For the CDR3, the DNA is TGTGCCATCACCGATCTGGGGGGACGCTACAATGAGCAGTTCTTC. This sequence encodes CAITDLGGRYNEQFF.

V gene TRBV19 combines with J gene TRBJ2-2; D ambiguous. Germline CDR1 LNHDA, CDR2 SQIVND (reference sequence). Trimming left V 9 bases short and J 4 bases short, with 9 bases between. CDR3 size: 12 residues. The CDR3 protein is CASEEITGELFF. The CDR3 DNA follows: TGTGCCAGCGAGGAGATCACCGGGGAGCTGTTTTTT. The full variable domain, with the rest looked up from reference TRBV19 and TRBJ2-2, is DGGITQSPKYLFRKEGQNVTLSCEQNLNHDAMYWYRQDPGQGLRLIYYSQIVNDFQKGDIAEGYSVSREKKESFPLTVTSAQKNPTAFYLCASEEITGELFFGEGSRLTVL.

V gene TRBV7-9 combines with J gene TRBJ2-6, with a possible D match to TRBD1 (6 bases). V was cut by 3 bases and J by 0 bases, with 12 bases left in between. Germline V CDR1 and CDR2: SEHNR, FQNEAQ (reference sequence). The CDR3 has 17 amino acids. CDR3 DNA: TGTGCCAGCAGCTTGACAGGCTTGAGCTCTGGGGCCAACGTCCTGACTTTC. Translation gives CASSLTGLSSGANVLTF. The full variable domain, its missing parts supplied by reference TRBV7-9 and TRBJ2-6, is DTGVSQNPRHKITKRGQNVTFRCDPISEHNRLYWYRQTLGQGPEFLTYFQNEAQLEKSRLLSDRFSAERPKGSFSTLEIQRTEQGDSAMYLCASSLTGLSSGANVLTFGAGSRLTVL.

This chain's CDR3 is CASSLAPPQGVSGNTIYF. Here the CDR3 DNA reads TGTGCCAGCAGCTTAGCACCGCCACAGGGCGTCTCTGGAAACACCATATATTTT. This chain connects TRBV7-8 to TRBJ1-3, with D perhaps matching TRBD1 (6 bases). CDR3 length: 18 amino acids. Per the germline V gene, CDR1 is SGHVS and CDR2 is FQNEAQ. Trimming took off 0 bases at V and 0 bases at J, with 15 bases between the two ends.

The CDR3 sequence is CASGEKIGTLHF. CDR3 nucleotides: TGTGCCAGCGGGGAGAAGATCGGGACCCTCCACTTT. The J gene is TRBJ1-6, the V gene TRBV14; unclear D gene. The CDR3 runs 12 residues. Trimming pared 8 bases from V and 14 bases from J, leaving 16 bases between. CDR1 SGHDN and CDR2 FVKESK come from the germline V gene.

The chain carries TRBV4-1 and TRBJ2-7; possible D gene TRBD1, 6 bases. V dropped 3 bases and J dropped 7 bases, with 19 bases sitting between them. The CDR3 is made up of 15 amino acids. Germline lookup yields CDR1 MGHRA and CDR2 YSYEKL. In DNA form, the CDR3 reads TGCGCCAGCAGCCATGATCAAGGACAGTATAGAGAGCAGTACTTC. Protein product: CASSHDQGQYREQYF.

The CDR3 reads CSASWTVFADTQYF. Written as DNA, the CDR3 is TGCAGTGCTAGTTGGACAGTCTTTGCAGATACGCAGTATTTT. The chain uses TRBV20-1 and TRBJ2-3, with D perhaps matching TRBD1 (6 bases). The CDR3 contains 14 residues. Trimming stripped 3 bases from V and 4 bases from J, with 14 bases between. CDR1 DFQATT and CDR2 SNEGSKA come from the germline V gene (reference sequence).

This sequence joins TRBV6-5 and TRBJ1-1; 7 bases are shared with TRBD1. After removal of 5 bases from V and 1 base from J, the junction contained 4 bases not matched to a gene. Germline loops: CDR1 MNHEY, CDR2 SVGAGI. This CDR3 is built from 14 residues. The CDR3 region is CASSLGQANTEAFF. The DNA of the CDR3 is TGTGCCAGCAGTCTAGGACAGGCGAACACTGAAGCTTTCTTT.

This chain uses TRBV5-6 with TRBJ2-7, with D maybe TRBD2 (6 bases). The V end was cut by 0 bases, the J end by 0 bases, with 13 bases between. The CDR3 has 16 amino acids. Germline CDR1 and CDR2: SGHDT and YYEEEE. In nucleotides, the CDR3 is TGTGCCAGCAGCTTGGAGCCAGCGGGTTCCTCCTACGAGCAGTACTTC. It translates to CASSLEPAGSSYEQYF.

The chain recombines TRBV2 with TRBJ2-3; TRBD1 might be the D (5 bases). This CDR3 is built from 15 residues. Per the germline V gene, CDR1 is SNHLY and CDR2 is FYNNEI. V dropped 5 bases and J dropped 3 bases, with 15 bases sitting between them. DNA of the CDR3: TGTGCCAGCAGTAGTGGTAGGGGTCGGACAGATACGCAGTATTTT. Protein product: CASSSGRGRTDTQYF.